This TCR beta chain was observed in a study of blood T cell repertoires in COVID-19. At the level of the study: Nucleic acid was either cDNA or gDNA, and it came from T cells, B-cell-depleted T cells, or PBMCs.

Allocation to cohorts depended on clinical history reported by the participants. Authors' data handling: Amplification with reference gene primers provided the estimates of nucleated cell counts. Libraries were prepared by immunoSEQ multiplex PCR; TCRdb keeps only in-frame clonotypes and omits some of them. The V and J calls and clone size come from that table; D and trimming were worked out from the DNA. The data contain hundreds of thousands of clones, about nine tenths of them singletons. The CDR3 covers 15 residues. Trimming pared 2 bases from V and 3 bases from J, leaving 14 bases between. Germline lookup yields CDR1 MNHEY and CDR2 SVGAGI.

The specimen was PBMCs or T cells enriched from blood (not recorded which). This chain joins TRBV6-5 and TRBJ2-7, with D maybe TRBD2 (6 bases). The origin of this receptor is a woman aged 45-59 years who had recovered from COVID-19. CDR3 nucleotides: TGTGCCAGCAGTTACCAACGTGGGACTTACTACGAGCAGTACTTC. Residues: CASSYQRGTYYEQYF.